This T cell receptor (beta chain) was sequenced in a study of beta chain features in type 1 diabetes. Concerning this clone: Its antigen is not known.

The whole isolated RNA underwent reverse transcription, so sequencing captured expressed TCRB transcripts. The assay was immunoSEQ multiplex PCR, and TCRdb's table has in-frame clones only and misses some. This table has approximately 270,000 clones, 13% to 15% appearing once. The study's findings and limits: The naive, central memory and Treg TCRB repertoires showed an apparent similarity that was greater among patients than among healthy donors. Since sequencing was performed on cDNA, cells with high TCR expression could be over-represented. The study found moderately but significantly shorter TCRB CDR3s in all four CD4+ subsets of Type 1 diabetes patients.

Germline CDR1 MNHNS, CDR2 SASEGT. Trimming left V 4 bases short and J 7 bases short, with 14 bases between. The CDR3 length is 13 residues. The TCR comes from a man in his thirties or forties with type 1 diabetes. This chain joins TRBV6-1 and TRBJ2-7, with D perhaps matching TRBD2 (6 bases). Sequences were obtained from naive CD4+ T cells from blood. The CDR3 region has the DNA TGTGCCAGCAGTGCTCTGGAGGGTGCGGAGCAGTACTTC. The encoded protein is CASSALEGAEQYF.